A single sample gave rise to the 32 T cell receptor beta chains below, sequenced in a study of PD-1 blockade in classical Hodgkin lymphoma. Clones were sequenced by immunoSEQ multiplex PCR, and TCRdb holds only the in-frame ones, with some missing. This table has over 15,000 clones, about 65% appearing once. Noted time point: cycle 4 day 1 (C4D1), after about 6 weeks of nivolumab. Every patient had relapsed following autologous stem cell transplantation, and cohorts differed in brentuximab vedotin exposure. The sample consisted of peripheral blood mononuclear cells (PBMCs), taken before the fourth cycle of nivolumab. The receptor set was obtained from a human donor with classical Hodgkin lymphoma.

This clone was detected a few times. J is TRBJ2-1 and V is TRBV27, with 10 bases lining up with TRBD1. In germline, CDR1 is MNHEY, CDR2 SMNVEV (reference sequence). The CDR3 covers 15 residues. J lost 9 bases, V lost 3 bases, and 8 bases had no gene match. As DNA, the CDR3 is TGTGCCAGCAGTTTCAGGGACAGGGGAATCAGTGAGCAGTTCTTC. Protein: CASSFRDRGISEQFF.

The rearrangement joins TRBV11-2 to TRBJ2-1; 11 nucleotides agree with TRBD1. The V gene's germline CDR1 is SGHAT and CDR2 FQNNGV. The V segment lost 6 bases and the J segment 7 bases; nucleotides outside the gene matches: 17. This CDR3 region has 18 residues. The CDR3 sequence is CASSYRGLDRGPWNEQFF. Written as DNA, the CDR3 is TGTGCCAGCAGTTATAGGGGCTTGGACAGGGGGCCTTGGAATGAGCAGTTCTTC. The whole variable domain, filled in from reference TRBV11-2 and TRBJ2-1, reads EAGVAQSPRYKIIEKRQSVAFWCNPISGHATLYWYQQILGQGPKLLIQFQNNGVVDDSQLPKDRFSAERLKGVDSTLKIQPAKLEDSAVYLCASSYRGLDRGPWNEQFFGPGTRLTVL.

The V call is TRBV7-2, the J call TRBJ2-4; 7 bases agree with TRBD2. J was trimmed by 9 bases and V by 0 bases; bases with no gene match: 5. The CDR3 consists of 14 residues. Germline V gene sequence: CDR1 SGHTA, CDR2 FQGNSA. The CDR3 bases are TGTGCCAGCAGCTTAGCGGGAGGGCCCGGCATTCAGTACTTC. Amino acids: CASSLAGGPGIQYF.

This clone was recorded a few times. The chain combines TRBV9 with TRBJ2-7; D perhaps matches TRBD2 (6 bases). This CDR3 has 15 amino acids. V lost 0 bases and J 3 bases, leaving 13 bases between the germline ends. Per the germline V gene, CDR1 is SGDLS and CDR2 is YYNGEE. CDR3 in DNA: TGTGCCAGCAGCGTAGACGTAGCGGACCTCTACGAGCAGTACTTC. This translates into CASSVDVADLYEQYF. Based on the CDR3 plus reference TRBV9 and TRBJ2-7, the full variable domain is DSGVTQTPKHLITATGQRVTLRCSPRSGDLSVYWYQQSLDQGLQFLIQYYNGEERAKGNILERFSAQQFPDLHSELNLSSLELGDSALYFCASSVDVADLYEQYFGPGTRLTVT.

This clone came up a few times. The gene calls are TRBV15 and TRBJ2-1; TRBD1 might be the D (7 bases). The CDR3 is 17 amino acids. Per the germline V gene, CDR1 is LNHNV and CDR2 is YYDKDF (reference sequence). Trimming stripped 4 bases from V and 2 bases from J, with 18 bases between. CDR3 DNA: TGTGCCACCAGCAAGGGACGCTCAGGGGGGCCCTACAATGAGCAGTTCTTC. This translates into CATSKGRSGGPYNEQFF.

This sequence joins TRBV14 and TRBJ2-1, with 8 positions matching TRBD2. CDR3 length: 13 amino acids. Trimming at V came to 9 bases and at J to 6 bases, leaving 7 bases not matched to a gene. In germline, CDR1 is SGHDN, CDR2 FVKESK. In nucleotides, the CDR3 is TGTGCCAGTGCTAGCGGGCCTAGCAATGAGCAGTTCTTC. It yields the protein CASASGPSNEQFF.

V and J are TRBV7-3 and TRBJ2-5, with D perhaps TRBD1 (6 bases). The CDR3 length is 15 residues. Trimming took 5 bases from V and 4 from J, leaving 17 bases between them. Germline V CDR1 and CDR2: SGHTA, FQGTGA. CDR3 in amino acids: CASSITGQWGETQYF. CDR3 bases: TGTGCCAGCAGCATTACAGGACAGTGGGGAGAGACCCAGTACTTC.

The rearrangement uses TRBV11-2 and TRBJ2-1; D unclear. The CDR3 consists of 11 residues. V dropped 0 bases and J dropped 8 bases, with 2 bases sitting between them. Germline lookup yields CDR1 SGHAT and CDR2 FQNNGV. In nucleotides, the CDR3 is TGTGCCAGCAGCTTAGAGCATGAGCAGTTCTTC. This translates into CASSLEHEQFF.

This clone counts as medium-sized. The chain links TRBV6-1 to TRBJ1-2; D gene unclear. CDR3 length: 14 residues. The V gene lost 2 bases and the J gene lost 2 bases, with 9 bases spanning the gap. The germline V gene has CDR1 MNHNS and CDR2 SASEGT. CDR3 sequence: CASSESVGNYGYTF. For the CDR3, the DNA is TGTGCCAGCAGTGAAAGCGTAGGGAACTATGGCTACACCTTC.

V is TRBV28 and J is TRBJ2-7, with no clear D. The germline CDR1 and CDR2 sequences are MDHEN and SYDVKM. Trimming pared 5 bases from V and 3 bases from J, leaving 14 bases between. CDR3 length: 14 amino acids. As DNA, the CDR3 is TGTGCCAGCAGTAAGACCAGGTCGGGCTACGAGCAGTACTTC. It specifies CASSKTRSGYEQYF. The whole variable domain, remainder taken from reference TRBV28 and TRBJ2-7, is DVKVTQSSRYLVKRTGEKVFLECVQDMDHENMFWYRQDPGLGLRLIYFSYDVKMKEKGDIPEGYSVSREKKERFSLILESASTNQTSMYLCASSKTRSGYEQYFGPGTRLTVT.

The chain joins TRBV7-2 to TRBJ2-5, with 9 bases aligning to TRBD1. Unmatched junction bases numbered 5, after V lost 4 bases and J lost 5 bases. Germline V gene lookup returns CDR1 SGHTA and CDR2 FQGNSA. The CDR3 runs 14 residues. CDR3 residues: CASSYGTGWETQYF. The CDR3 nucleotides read TGTGCCAGCAGCTACGGGACAGGGTGGGAGACCCAGTACTTC.

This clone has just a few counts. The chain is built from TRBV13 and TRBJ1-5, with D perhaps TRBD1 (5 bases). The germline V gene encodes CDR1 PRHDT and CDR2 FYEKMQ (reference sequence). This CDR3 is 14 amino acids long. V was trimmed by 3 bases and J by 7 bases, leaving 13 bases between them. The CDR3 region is CASSFGGTQQPQHF. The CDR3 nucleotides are TGTGCCAGCAGCTTTGGCGGGACTCAGCAGCCCCAGCATTTT.

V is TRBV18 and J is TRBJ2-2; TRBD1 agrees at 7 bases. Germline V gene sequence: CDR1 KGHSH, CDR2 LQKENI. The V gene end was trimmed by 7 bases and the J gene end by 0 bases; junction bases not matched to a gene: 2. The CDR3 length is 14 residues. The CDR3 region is CASWGQTNTGELFF. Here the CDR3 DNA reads TGTGCCAGCTGGGGACAGACGAACACCGGGGAGCTGTTTTTT.

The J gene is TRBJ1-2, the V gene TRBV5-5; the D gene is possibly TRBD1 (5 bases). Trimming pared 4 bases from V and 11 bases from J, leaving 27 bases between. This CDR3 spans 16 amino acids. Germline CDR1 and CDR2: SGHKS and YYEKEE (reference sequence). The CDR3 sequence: CASSPGRDRELREYTF. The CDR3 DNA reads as TGTGCCAGCAGCCCTGGCCGGGACCGCGAGCTGAGGGAATACACCTTC.

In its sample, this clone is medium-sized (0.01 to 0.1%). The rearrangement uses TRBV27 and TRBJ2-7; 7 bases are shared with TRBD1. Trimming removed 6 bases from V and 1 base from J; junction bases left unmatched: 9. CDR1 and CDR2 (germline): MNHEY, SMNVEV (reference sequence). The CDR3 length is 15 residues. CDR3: CASSIQGLGSYEQYF. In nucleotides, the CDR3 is TGTGCCAGCAGCATACAGGGGCTGGGGTCCTACGAGCAGTACTTC.

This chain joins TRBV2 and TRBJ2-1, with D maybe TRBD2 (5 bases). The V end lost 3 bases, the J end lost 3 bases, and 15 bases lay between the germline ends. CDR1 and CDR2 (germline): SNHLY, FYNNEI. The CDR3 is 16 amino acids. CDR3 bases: TGTGCCAGCAGTGACTCTATGGACTCCTACTACAATGAGCAGTTCTTC. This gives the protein CASSDSMDSYYNEQFF.

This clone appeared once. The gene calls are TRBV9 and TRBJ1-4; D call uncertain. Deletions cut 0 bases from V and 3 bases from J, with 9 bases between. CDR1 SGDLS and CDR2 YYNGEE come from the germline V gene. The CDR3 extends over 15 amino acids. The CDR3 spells CASSVGAGSNEKLFF. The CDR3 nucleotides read TGTGCCAGCAGCGTAGGGGCTGGGTCTAATGAAAAACTGTTTTTT.

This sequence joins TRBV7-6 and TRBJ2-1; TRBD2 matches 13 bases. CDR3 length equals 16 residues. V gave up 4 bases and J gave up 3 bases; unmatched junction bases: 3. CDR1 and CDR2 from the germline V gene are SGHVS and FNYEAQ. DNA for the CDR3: TGTGCCAGCAGCTCGGGACTAGCGGGATTCTACAATGAGCAGTTCTTC. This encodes CASSSGLAGFYNEQFF.

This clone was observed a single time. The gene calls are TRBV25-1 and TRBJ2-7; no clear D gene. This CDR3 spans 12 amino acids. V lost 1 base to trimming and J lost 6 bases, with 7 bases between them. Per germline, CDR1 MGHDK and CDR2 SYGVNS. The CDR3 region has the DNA TGTGCCAGCAGTGAATCGGTGGGCGAGCAGTACTTC. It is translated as CASSESVGEQYF.

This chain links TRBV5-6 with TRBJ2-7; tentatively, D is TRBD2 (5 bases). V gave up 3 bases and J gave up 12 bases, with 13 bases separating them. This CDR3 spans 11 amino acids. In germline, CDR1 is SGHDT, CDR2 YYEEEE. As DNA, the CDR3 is TGTGCCAGCAGCTCGGGATCTCTTACGTACTTC. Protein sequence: CASSSGSLTYF.

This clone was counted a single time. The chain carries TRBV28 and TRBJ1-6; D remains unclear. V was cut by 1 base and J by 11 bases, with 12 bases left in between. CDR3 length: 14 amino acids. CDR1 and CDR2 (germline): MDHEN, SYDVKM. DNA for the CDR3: TGTGCCAGCAGTTTATTTGGCGGGCGGGCACCCCTCCACTTT. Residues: CASSLFGGRAPLHF.

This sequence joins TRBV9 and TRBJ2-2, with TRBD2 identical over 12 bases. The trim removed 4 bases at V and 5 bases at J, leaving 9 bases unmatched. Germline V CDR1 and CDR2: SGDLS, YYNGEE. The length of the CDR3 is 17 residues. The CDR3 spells CASSSRTSGTPTGELFF. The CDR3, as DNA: TGTGCCAGCAGCTCTCGGACTAGCGGGACCCCTACCGGGGAGCTGTTTTTT.

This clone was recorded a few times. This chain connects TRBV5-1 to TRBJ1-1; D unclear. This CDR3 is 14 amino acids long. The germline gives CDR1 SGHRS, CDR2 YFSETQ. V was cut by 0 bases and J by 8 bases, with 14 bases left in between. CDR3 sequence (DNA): TGCGCCAGCAGCTTGGTTCGGGGAGGTCGCGAAGCTTTCTTT. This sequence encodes CASSLVRGGREAFF.

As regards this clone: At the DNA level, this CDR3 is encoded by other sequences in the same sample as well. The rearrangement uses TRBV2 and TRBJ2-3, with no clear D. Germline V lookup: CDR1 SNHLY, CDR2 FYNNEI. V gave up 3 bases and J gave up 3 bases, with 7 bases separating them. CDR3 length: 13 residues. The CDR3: CASSDMGTDTQYF. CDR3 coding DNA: TGTGCCAGCAGTGATATGGGGACAGATACGCAGTATTTT.

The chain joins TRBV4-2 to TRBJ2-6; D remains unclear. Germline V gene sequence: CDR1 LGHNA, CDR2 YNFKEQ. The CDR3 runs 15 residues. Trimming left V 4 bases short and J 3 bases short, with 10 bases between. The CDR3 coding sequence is TGTGCCAGCAGCCCTGGAGAGTATGGGGCCAACGTCCTGACTTTC. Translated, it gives CASSPGEYGANVLTF.

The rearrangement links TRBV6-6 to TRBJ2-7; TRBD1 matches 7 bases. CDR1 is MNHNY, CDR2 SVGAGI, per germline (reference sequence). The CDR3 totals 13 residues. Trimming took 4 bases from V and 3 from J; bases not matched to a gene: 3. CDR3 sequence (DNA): TGTGCCAGCAGTTCCGACAGGGTCTACGAGCAGTACTTC. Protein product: CASSSDRVYEQYF.

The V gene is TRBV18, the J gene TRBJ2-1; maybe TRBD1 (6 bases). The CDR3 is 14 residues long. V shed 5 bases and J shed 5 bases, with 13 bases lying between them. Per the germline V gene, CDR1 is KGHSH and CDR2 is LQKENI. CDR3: CASSLGDINNEQFF. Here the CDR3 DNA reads TGTGCCAGCTCATTAGGGGACATTAACAATGAGCAGTTCTTC.

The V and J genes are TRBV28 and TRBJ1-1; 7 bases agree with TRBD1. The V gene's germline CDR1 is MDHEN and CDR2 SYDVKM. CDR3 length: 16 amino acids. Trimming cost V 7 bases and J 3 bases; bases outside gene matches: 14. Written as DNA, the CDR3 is TGTGCCAGCATGGTCGACAGGTCAGGGGGGGACACTGAAGCTTTCTTT. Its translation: CASMVDRSGGDTEAFF. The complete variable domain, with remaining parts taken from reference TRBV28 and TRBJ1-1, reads DVKVTQSSRYLVKRTGEKVFLECVQDMDHENMFWYRQDPGLGLRLIYFSYDVKMKEKGDIPEGYSVSREKKERFSLILESASTNQTSMYLCASMVDRSGGDTEAFFGQGTRLTVV.

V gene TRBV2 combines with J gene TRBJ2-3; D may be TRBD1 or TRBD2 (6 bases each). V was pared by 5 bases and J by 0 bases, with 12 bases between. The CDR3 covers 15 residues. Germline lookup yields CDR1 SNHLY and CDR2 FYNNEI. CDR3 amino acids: CASSWGARSTDTQYF. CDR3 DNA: TGTGCCAGCAGTTGGGGGGCAAGGAGCACAGATACGCAGTATTTT.

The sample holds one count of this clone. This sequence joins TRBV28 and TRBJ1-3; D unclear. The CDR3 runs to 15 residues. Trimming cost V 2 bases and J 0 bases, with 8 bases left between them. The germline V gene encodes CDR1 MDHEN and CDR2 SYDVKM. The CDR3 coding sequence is TGTGCCAGCAGTTTAGACATTCTCTCTGGAAACACCATATATTTT. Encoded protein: CASSLDILSGNTIYF.

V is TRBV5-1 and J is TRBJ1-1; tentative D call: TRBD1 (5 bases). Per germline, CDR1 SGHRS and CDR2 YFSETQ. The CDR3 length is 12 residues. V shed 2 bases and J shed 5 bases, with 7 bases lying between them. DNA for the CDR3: TGCGCCAGCAGCTTCGGGGGTACTGAAGCTTTCTTT. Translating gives CASSFGGTEAFF.

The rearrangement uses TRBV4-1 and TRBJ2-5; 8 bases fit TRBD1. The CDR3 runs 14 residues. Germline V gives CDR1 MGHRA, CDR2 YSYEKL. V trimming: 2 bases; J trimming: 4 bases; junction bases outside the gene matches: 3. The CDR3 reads CASSQRTGLETQYF. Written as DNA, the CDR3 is TGCGCCAGCAGCCAAAGGACAGGGCTAGAGACCCAGTACTTC.